This TCR beta chain was captured in a study of cytomegalovirus exposure and HLA in healthy donors. General observations from the study: There were a few CMV-associated chains whose specificity for CMV antigens was confirmed in vitro. According to a subsequent analysis, TCR clusters from the first cohort were inclined to appear together in the 130 or so validation repertoires. Many donors carried some public TCRs, although rarity characterized most TCR sequences.

As for this clone: Its target is not known.

TCRdb's copy holds only in-frame clones and misses some; the assay was immunoSEQ multiplex PCR. This sample has under 200,000 clones, with 80% to 90% found just once. With 0 bases removed from V and 8 bases from J, the gap between germline ends came to 22 bases. From germline, CDR1 is GTSNPN and CDR2 SVGIG (reference sequence). The CDR3 is made up of 16 amino acids. The clonotype was recovered from a woman in her late teens or twenties in good health and CMV-seronegative. The genes are TRBV30 and TRBJ1-2; TRBD1 might be the D (6 bases). Input material: PBMCs. CDR3 amino acids: CAWSVFRETGRGGYTF. The CDR3 nucleotides are TGTGCCTGGAGTGTCTTCAGAGAGACAGGTCGGGGAGGCTACACCTTC.